This T cell receptor (beta chain) was identified in a study of shared clonotypes between healthy human individuals. Study results and limitations: Sequencing depth was predicted to influence how clonotypes are shared among donors.

Naive-designated CD8 cells lacked CD45RO, were positively enriched for CCR7, and omitted terminally differentiated effector memory CD45RA+ cells. With regard to this clone: The antigen is not known.

Several immunoSEQ plates received, in even portions, the genomic DNA of each subset. TCRdb keeps only in-frame clones here, not all; method: immunoSEQ multiplex PCR. The sample lists about 2,200,000 clones, roughly 91% occurring once. The germline V gene encodes CDR1 SGHDT and CDR2 YYEEEE. The CDR3 sequence is 15 residues long. Trimming cost V 4 bases and J 11 bases, with 24 bases left between them. The genes are TRBV5-6 and TRBJ1-2, with D possibly being TRBD1 (6 bases). This TCR came from a young man in good health. Some clones in this sample may be carry-over from other donors' samples. The sequenced material came from naive CD8+ T cells from PBMCs. For the CDR3, the DNA is TGTGCCAGCAGCCGCTGGACAGCAACTGGTATGGCTTACACCTTC. As protein: CASSRWTATGMAYTF.